This section outlines one T cell receptor beta chain sequence together with its context. This entry is derived from a study of blood T cell repertoires in COVID-19. Turning to the study itself: T cells, B-cell-depleted T cells, or PBMCs provided the cDNA or gDNA that served as material.

In the original analysis: Estimated nucleated cell counts came from reference gene primer amplification. Using immunoSEQ multiplex PCR, the repertoire was profiled, and TCRdb retains in-frame clones only, with some absent. The V and J calls and the clone size are those of that table, but D and trimming were determined from the DNA. The sample contains some 90,000 clones, around nine tenths of which appear only once. The germline CDR1 and CDR2 sequences are LGHNT and FRNRAP. The CDR3 contains 15 residues. V trimming: 6 bases; J trimming: 5 bases; junction bases outside the gene matches: 11. The chain carries TRBV12-5 and TRBJ2-5; TRBD1 matches at 8 bases. Sequencing was carried out using peripheral blood. This receptor was identified in a man aged 45-60 years with acute or convalescent COVID-19. CDR3 in DNA: TGTGCTAGTGGCGAAGGACAGGGAGTACGGGAGACCCAGTACTTC. Translation: CASGEGQGVRETQYF.